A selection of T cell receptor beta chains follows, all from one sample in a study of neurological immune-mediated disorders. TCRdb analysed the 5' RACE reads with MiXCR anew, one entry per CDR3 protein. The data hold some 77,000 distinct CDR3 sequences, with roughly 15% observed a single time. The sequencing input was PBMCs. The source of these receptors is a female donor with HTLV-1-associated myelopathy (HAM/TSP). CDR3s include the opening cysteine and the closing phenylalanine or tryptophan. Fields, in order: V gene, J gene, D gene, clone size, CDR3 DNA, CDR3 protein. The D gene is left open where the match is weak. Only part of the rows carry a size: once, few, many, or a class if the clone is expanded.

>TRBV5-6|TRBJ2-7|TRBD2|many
TGTGCCAGCAGGCCACTAGCGGAGGGGCAAATCTACGAGCAGTACTTC
CASRPLAEGQIYEQYF
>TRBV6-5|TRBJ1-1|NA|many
TGTGCCAGCAGGGGGGGGCAGGGGAACACTGAAGCTTTCTTT
CASRGGQGNTEAFF
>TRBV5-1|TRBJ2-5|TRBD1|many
TGCGCCAGCAGCCTTACAGGGGGAACGTACCAAGAGACCCAGTACTTC
CASSLTGGTYQETQYF
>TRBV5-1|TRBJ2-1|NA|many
TGCGCCAGCAGCTTGGGGGCCTTCGGAAATGAGCAGTTCTTC
CASSLGAFGNEQFF
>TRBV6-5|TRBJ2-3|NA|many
TGTGCCAGCAGGGTGGGGGGGGGCTGGGGAGATACGCAGTATTTT
CASRVGGGWGDTQYF
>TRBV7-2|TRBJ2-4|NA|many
TGTGCCAGCAGCCCTCCGGGGGTCAGCGCCAAAAACATTCAGTACTTC
CASSPPGVSAKNIQYF
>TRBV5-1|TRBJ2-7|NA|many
TGCGCCAGCAGCTTGGGCAGCTATGGCGAGCAGTACTTC
CASSLGSYGEQYF
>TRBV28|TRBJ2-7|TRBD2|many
TGTGCCAGCAGTCCCGGGGCCCAGCGGGGGCCAAGTTACGAGCAGTACTTC
CASSPGAQRGPSYEQYF
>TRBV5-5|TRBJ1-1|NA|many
TGTGCCAGCAGCTTGGATCCAGGTTGGAACACTGAAGCTTTCTTT
CASSLDPGWNTEAFF
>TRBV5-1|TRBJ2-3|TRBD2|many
TGCGCCAGCAGCCTATTTAGCGGGGGGGCATCGGATACGCAGTATTTT
CASSLFSGGASDTQYF
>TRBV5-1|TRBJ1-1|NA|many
TGCGCCAGCAGCTTCACAGGGATCGCTGAAGCTTTCTTT
CASSFTGIAEAFF
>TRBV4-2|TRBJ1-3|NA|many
TGTGCCAGCAGCCAAGGGCGCGGAAACTCTGGAAACACCATATATTTT
CASSQGRGNSGNTIYF
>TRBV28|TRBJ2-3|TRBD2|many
TGTGCCAGCAGTCCGACTAGCCTAGGCACAGATACGCAGTATTTT
CASSPTSLGTDTQYF
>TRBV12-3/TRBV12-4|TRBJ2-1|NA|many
TGTGCCAGCAGTCCCTCAACCAATGAGCAGTTCTTC
CASSPSTNEQFF
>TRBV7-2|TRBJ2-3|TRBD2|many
TGTGCCAGCAGCCTTATAGCGGGGGGACAAATAAATACGCAGTATTTT
CASSLIAGGQINTQYF
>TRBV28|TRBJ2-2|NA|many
TGTGCCAGCTGTCTCCCGCACCGGGAGCTGTTTTTT
CASCLPHRELFF
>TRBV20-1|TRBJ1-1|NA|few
TGCAGTGCTAGAGATCCAGCGGGGGGAGCCACTGAAGCTTTCTTT
CSARDPAGGATEAFF
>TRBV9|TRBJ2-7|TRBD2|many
TGTGCCAGCAGCCCCCAAGCGGGGGCGTCCTACGAGCAGTACTTC
CASSPQAGASYEQYF
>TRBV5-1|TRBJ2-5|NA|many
TGCGCCAGCGGACGGAACCAAGAGACCCAGTACTTC
CASGRNQETQYF
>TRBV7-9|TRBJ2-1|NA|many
TGTGCCAGCAGCTTAGGTCTAGCTGACTACTACAATGAGCAGTTCTTC
CASSLGLADYYNEQFF
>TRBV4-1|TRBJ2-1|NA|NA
TGCGCCAGCAGCCAAGATTGGGCATACAATGAGCAGTTCTTC
CASSQDWAYNEQFF
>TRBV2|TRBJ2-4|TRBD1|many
TGTGCCAGCAGCACGGGACAGATAGCCAAAAACATTCAGTACTTC
CASSTGQIAKNIQYF
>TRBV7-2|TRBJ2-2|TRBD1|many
TGTGCCAGCAGCTCGGGACAGGGGCGCGCTGGCGGGGAGCTGTTTTTT
CASSSGQGRAGGELFF
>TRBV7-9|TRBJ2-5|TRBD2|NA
TGTGCCAGCAGCTGGACTAGCGGGGCGGAGACCCAGTACTTC
CASSWTSGAETQYF
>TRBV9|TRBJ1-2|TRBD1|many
TGTGCCAGCAGGGACAGGGTGGCGTTCGGCTATGGCTACACCTTC
CASRDRVAFGYGYTF
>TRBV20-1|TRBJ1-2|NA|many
TGCAGTGCTAGAAAGTCCGGGACACCTTATGGCTACACCTTC
CSARKSGTPYGYTF
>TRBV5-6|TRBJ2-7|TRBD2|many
TGTGCCAGCAGCTTGGGGGCTGGGACTAGCGGGGATTCCTACGAGCAGTACTTC
CASSLGAGTSGDSYEQYF
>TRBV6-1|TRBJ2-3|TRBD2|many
TGTGCCAGCAGTTCTATAGCGGGGGGCGTCCAGGATACGCAGTATTTT
CASSSIAGGVQDTQYF
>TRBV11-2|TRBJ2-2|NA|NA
TGTGCCAGCAGCTTATACACCCAGGAGCTGTTTTTT
CASSLYTQELFF
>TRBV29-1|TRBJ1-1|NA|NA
TGCAGCGTTAAGCTACGGCGTGACACTGAAGCTTTCTTT
CSVKLRRDTEAFF
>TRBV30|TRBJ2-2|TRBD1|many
TGTGCCTGGACAGGGGGCGCGAACACCGGGGAGCTGTTTTTT
CAWTGGANTGELFF
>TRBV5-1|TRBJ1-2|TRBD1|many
TGCGCCAGCAGCCCCGGGACAGTTTGGGGCTACACCTTC
CASSPGTVWGYTF
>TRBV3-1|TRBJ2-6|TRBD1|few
TGTGCCAGCAGCCAAGACGCTAGGACAGGGGGGTATGGGGCCAACGTCCTGACTTTC
CASSQDARTGGYGANVLTF
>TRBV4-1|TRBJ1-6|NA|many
TGCGCCAGCAGCCCCTTAAGGGACGGTAGGGTCTCCTATAATTCACCCCTCCACTTT
CASSPLRDGRVSYNSPLHF
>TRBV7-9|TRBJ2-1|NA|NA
TGTGCCAACAGCTTAGCCGGTAGCTCCTACAATGAGCAGTTCTTC
CANSLAGSSYNEQFF
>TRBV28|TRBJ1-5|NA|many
TGTGCCAGCAGTCTCGAGGACAGTCGGAATCAGCCCCAGCATTTT
CASSLEDSRNQPQHF
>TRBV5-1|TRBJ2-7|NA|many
TGCGCCAGCAGCGCTCCAGAGGGCCCTGGTGACCAGCAGTACTTC
CASSAPEGPGDQQYF
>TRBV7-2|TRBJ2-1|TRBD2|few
TGTGCCAGCAGCTTTAGCGGGGGGGCCGGGAATGAGCAGTTCTTC
CASSFSGGAGNEQFF
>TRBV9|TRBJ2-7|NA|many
TGTGCCAGCAGCCCCAGATACAGGGACTACGAGCAGTACTTC
CASSPRYRDYEQYF
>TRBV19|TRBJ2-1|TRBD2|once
TGTGCCAGTAGTTTGGCGGGGGGTCTCTCCTACAATAAGCAGTTCTTC
CASSLAGGLSYNKQFF
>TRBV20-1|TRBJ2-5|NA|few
TGCAGTGCTAGTGACGTCTCTCCCGAGACCCAGTACTTC
CSASDVSPETQYF
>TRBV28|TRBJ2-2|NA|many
TGTGCCAGCAGTTTTACATCGGTATTTTGGAGTACCGGGGAGCTGTTTTTT
CASSFTSVFWSTGELFF
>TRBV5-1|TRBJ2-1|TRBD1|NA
TGCGCCAGCAGCTTGGTTCGGACAGGGACCTACCATGAGCAGTTCTTC
CASSLVRTGTYHEQFF
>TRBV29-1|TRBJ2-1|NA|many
TGCAGCGTTGATCTCCTAGACAATGAGCAGTTCTTC
CSVDLLDNEQFF
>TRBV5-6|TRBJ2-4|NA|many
TGTGCCAGCAGCTTGTCTCGCCAACTAGCCAAAAACATTCAGTACTTC
CASSLSRQLAKNIQYF
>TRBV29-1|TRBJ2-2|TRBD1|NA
TGCAGCGTTGTCTTCGACAGGGCAGGAACCGGGGAGCTGTTTTTT
CSVVFDRAGTGELFF
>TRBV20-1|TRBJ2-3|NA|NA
TGCAGTGCTTACGTCGACCGTACAGATACGCAGTATTTT
CSAYVDRTDTQYF
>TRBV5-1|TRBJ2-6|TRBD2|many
TGCGCCAGCAGCTTAGGACTAGCGGGGGGGCCGGGGGCCAACGTCCTGACTTTC
CASSLGLAGGPGANVLTF
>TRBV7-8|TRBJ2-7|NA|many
TGTGCCAGCAGCTACCGGGACAAAGTCTACGAGCAGTACTTC
CASSYRDKVYEQYF
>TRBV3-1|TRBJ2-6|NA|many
TGTGCCAGCAGCCCCTATGTCTCTGGGGCCAACGTCCTGACTTTC
CASSPYVSGANVLTF
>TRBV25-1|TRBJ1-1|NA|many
TGTGCCAGCAGTGATTCTCGTAGGGTGGCGGGCACTGAAGCTTTCTTT
CASSDSRRVAGTEAFF